Following are 9 T cell receptor beta chains from one sample sequenced in a study of T cell repertoires in cytomegalovirus infection. TCRdb called the reads again in MiXCR, with one record for every CDR3 protein. The sample has 350,000 to 550,000 distinct CDR3 sequences, about a third seen once. Sequencing used PBMCs. Receptors were obtained from a human donor in good health (CMV status not recorded). Some clones in this sample may be carry-over from other donors' samples.

This clonotype was observed at least ten times. The J gene is TRBJ1-1, the V gene TRBV12-3 or TRBV12-4; 11 bases fit TRBD1. The V gene end was trimmed by 5 bases and the J gene end by 3 bases; junction bases not matched to a gene: 5. This CDR3 contains 15 residues. CDR3 amino acids: CASSPRTGGYTEAFF. CDR3 coding DNA: TGTGCCAGCAGTCCGCGGACAGGGGGCTACACTGAAGCTTTCTTT.

This clonotype was counted ten times or more. V usage is TRBV7-2 and J usage is TRBJ1-2; 9 bases align to TRBD1. V was pared by 5 bases and J by 8 bases, with 15 bases of the junction left unmatched. Germline CDR1 reads SGHTA; CDR2 reads FQGNSA. This CDR3 is 16 amino acids long. CDR3 residues: CASSPRAPGQGSGYTF. The CDR3 DNA follows: TGTGCCAGCAGCCCACGAGCACCGGGACAGGGTTCGGGCTACACCTTC.

The chain's CDR3 is CASSQEWGAANTEAFF. The CDR3, as DNA: TGCGCCAGCAGCCAAGAATGGGGAGCTGCGAACACTGAAGCTTTCTTT. This chain joins TRBV4-1 and TRBJ1-1; D remains unclear. This CDR3 spans 16 amino acids. With 0 bases removed from V and 1 base from J, the gap between germline ends came to 12 bases. The germline CDR1 and CDR2 sequences are MGHRA and YSYEKL.

CDR3 in amino acids: CATKSSSGEETQYF. For the CDR3, the DNA is TGTGCCACCAAGTCTTCGTCCGGGGAGGAGACCCAGTACTTC. V is TRBV24-1 and J is TRBJ2-5, with a possible D match to TRBD2 (5 bases). CDR3 length: 14 residues. V was shortened by 8 bases and J by 5 bases, with 17 bases between the two germline ends. Germline lookup yields CDR1 KGHDR and CDR2 SFDVKD.

The rearrangement uses TRBV6-1 and TRBJ1-2; 7 positions agree with TRBD1. J was trimmed by 5 bases and V by 6 bases; bases with no gene match: 6. The CDR3 has 13 amino acids. Germline V gene lookup returns CDR1 MNHNS and CDR2 SASEGT. The CDR3 spells CASRENRGYGYTF. Written as DNA, the CDR3 is TGTGCCAGCAGGGAAAACAGGGGTTATGGCTACACCTTC.

The V and J genes are TRBV10-3 and TRBJ1-2; D possibly corresponds to TRBD1 (6 bases). The V end lost 0 bases, the J end lost 4 bases, and 12 bases lay between the germline ends. This CDR3 has 15 residues. Germline values: CDR1 ENHRY, CDR2 SYGVKD. The CDR3 here is CAISESGGQFYGYTF. As DNA, the CDR3 is TGTGCCATCAGTGAGTCAGGGGGGCAGTTCTATGGCTACACCTTC.

The chain has TRBV5-1 and TRBJ2-3, with 10 nucleotides matching TRBD2. In germline, CDR1 is SGHRS, CDR2 YFSETQ. After removal of 0 bases from V and 1 base from J, the junction contained 5 bases not matched to a gene. The CDR3 runs to 17 residues. CDR3 DNA: TGCGCCAGCAGCTTGGCCACTAGCGGGGTAGGCACAGATACGCAGTATTTT. Protein product: CASSLATSGVGTDTQYF.

This sequence joins TRBV6-8 and TRBJ2-3, with D tentatively TRBD2 (5 bases). The germline V gene has CDR1 MNHGY and CDR2 SAAAGT. Trimming removed 6 bases at V and 2 bases at J, with 21 bases between. The CDR3 runs 17 residues. The DNA of the CDR3 is TGTGCCAGCAGCCCCACATCTCTGGCGGGCCTCACAGATACGCAGTATTTT. This encodes CASSPTSLAGLTDTQYF.

This clonotype was recorded many times. The chain couples TRBV27 to TRBJ2-7, with D possibly matching TRBD1 (6 bases). The CDR3 totals 13 residues. Trimming removed 3 bases from V and 1 base from J, with 7 bases in between. Germline V lookup: CDR1 MNHEY, CDR2 SMNVEV (reference sequence). CDR3 coding DNA: TGTGCCAGCAGTTTTAGGGGGTCCTACGAGCAGTACTTC. It codes for CASSFRGSYEQYF.